Shown below are 12 T cell receptor beta chains from a single sample sequenced in a study of CD8 T cells in ankylosing spondylitis. One entry per CDR3 protein results from TCRdb running MiXCR on the 5' RACE reads. The sample lists 250,000 to 300,000 distinct CDR3 sequences, about 20% occurring once. The material sequenced was blood, either unsorted or a sorted T cell fraction (not recorded which). The receptors shown here come from a male donor with ankylosing spondylitis or in good health (not recorded which).

The chain has TRBV28 and TRBJ2-7, with no clear D. The CDR3 extends over 11 amino acids. Germline loops: CDR1 MDHEN, CDR2 SYDVKM. Here the CDR3 reads CAKAVFYEQYV. CDR3 nucleotide sequence: TGTGCAAAGGCAGTGTTTTACGAGCAGTACGTC.

This chain connects TRBV5-6 to TRBJ2-3; 9 bases map to TRBD2. The CDR3 spans 14 residues. Germline CDR1 reads SGHDT; CDR2 reads YYEEEE. After removal of 2 bases from V and 5 bases from J, the junction contained 3 bases not matched to a gene. CDR3 DNA sequence: TGTGCCAGCAGCTTAGCGGGAGGAATAGATACGCAGTATTTT. Translating it yields CASSLAGGIDTQYF. The whole variable domain, filled in from reference TRBV5-6 and TRBJ2-3, reads DAGVTQSPTHLIKTRGQQVTLRCSPKSGHDTVSWYQQALGQGPQFIFQYYEEEERQRGNFPDRFSGHQFPNYSSELNVNALLLGDSALYLCASSLAGGIDTQYFGPGTRLTVL.

This clonotype was counted a few times. The gene calls are TRBV20-1 and TRBJ1-1; 7 bases align to TRBD1. The CDR3 is 16 residues long. Germline values: CDR1 DFQATT, CDR2 SNEGSKA (reference sequence). Trimming took 1 base from V and 4 from J; bases not matched to a gene: 12. CDR3 loop: CSARAPADRRGTEAFF. CDR3 bases: TGCAGTGCTAGAGCCCCCGCGGACAGGCGAGGCACTGAAGCTTTCTTT.

The chain recombines TRBV6-6 with TRBJ2-3; D perhaps matches TRBD1 (6 bases). This CDR3 is 12 amino acids long. The ends were cut back, 4 bases at V and 6 bases at J, with 8 bases in the middle. The germline CDR1 and CDR2 sequences are MNHNY and SVGAGI (reference sequence). The CDR3 region has the DNA TGTGCCAGCAGTTTACAGGGCGATACGCAGTATTTT. Translation: CASSLQGDTQYF.

This sequence joins TRBV28 and TRBJ1-4, with D maybe TRBD1 (5 bases). CDR1 and CDR2 (germline): MDHEN, SYDVKM. V lost 5 bases, J lost 8 bases, and 18 bases lay in between. The CDR3 covers 15 residues. In DNA form, the CDR3 reads TGTGCCAGCAGTCCACGGGCGGGGCATCGAGAAAAACTGTTTTTT. Protein: CASSPRAGHREKLFF.

This clonotype was picked up a small number of times. This chain connects TRBV27 to TRBJ1-3; no clear D gene. Germline CDR1 is MNHEY and CDR2 is SMNVEV (reference sequence). Trimming left V 4 bases short and J 0 bases short, with 13 bases between. The CDR3 consists of 16 residues. CDR3 region: CASSSGQAFSGNTIYF. The CDR3, as DNA: TGTGCCAGCAGTTCCGGGCAGGCGTTCTCTGGAAACACCATATATTTT.

The rearrangement joins TRBV3-1 to TRBJ2-3; weak D call: TRBD1 (6 bases). Germline-derived CDR1 and CDR2 are LGHDT and YNNKEL (reference sequence). The V and J ends lost 1 base and 0 bases respectively, with 11 bases between them. This CDR3 comprises 16 residues. Here the CDR3 DNA reads TGTGCCAGCAGCCAAGGGACAGCTGATAGCACAGATACGCAGTATTTT. It translates to CASSQGTADSTDTQYF.

The genes are TRBV12-3 or TRBV12-4 and TRBJ2-3, with TRBD1 identical over 7 bases. This CDR3 comprises 17 residues. With 5 bases clipped from V and 2 bases from J, the junction kept 13 bases outside the gene matches. CDR3 in amino acids: CASSPPLLGQDTDTQYF. DNA for the CDR3: TGTGCCAGCAGTCCTCCCCTTCTCGGACAGGACACAGATACGCAGTATTTT.

This clonotype was recorded a few times. V is TRBV6-5 and J is TRBJ1-3; TRBD1 is a possible D gene (5 bases). The germline V gene encodes CDR1 MNHEY and CDR2 SVGAGI. The CDR3 extends over 18 amino acids. Trimming cost V 2 bases and J 0 bases, with 17 bases left between them. The CDR3 protein is CASSYKGAKLSSGNTIYF. For the CDR3, the DNA is TGTGCCAGCAGTTACAAAGGGGCGAAGCTCTCCTCTGGAAACACCATATATTTT.

In this sample, this clonotype turned up many times. The genes are TRBV29-1 and TRBJ2-7; the D gene could be TRBD1 or TRBD2 (6 bases each). From germline, CDR1 is SQVTM and CDR2 ANQGSEA. V was shortened by 6 bases and J by 1 base, with 16 bases between the two germline ends. There are 14 residues in the CDR3. In DNA form, the CDR3 reads TGCAGCGTAAGAGGGGGGTCTAGTTCCTACGAGCAGTACGTC. This codes for CSVRGGSSSYEQYV.

This rearrangement joins TRBV12-3 or TRBV12-4 to TRBJ1-5; D uncertain. Trimming removed 1 base at V and 0 bases at J, with 4 bases between. The CDR3 runs 14 residues. The CDR3 DNA is TGTGCCAGCAGTTTAGATTATAGCAATCAGCCCCAGCATTTT. Its translation is CASSLDYSNQPQHF.

This clonotype was seen a handful of times. The V gene is TRBV20-1, the J gene TRBJ1-5, with D unclear. Germline assignment: CDR1 DFQATT and CDR2 SNEGSKA (reference sequence). This CDR3 has 15 amino acids. V dropped 0 bases and J dropped 0 bases, with 9 bases sitting between them. The CDR3 region has the DNA TGCAGTGCTAGAGATATGAAGTATAGCAATCAGCCCCAGCATTTT. As protein: CSARDMKYSNQPQHF.